Listed here are 5 T cell receptor beta chains from one sample, sequenced in a study of beta chain features in type 1 diabetes. The authors reverse transcribed all of the isolated RNA, so sequencing captured expressed TCRB transcripts. Sequenced by immunoSEQ multiplex PCR; TCRdb stores in-frame clones only, minus some. This sample carries more than 550,000 clones, 11% to 15% of them seen once, and the ten largest clones take roughly 0.04%. These receptors lack a known antigen. The study, taken as a whole, reports: In all four CD4+ subsets, TCRB CDR3 length was significantly, moderately reduced in type 1 diabetes.

Sequences were obtained from naive CD4+ T cells from blood. The receptors originated from a man between 18 and 29 years old with type 1 diabetes.

A few counts support this clone. The chain recombines TRBV4-2 with TRBJ2-7, with 10 bases identical to TRBD2. The trim removed 4 bases at V and 3 bases at J, leaving 6 bases unmatched. The CDR3 contains 15 residues. The germline V gene encodes CDR1 LGHNA and CDR2 YNFKEQ. The chain's CDR3 is CASSPGLAVSYEQYF. For the CDR3, the DNA is TGTGCCAGCAGCCCCGGACTAGCGGTGAGCTACGAGCAGTACTTC.

V usage is TRBV15 and J usage is TRBJ1-2, with TRBD1 identical over 12 bases. The CDR3 spans 16 residues. After removal of 1 base from V and 6 bases from J, the junction contained 6 bases not matched to a gene. Germline-derived CDR1 and CDR2 are LNHNV and YYDKDF (reference sequence). Here the CDR3 DNA reads TGTGCCACCAGCAGAGGGGACAGGGGGCGAGGTGATGGCTACACCTTC. Translating it yields CATSRGDRGRGDGYTF.

This clone has just a few counts. The J gene is TRBJ2-2, the V gene TRBV4-3, with D uncertain. Trimming took 4 bases from V and 8 from J, leaving 8 bases between them. Germline-derived CDR1 and CDR2 are LGHNA and YSLEER. This CDR3 is built from 12 residues. The CDR3: CASSLGRGELFF. CDR3 bases: TGCGCCAGCAGCCTCGGAAGGGGGGAGCTGTTTTTT.

The chain employs TRBV30 and TRBJ2-7; TRBD1 matches at 7 bases. The CDR3 contains 14 residues. Germline V gene data show CDR1 as GTSNPN and CDR2 as SVGIG (reference sequence). V shed 3 bases, J shed 2 bases, and the junction held 7 bases outside the gene matches. CDR3 sequence reads: CAWRPGQNTYEQYF. Written as DNA, the CDR3 is TGTGCCTGGAGACCGGGACAGAACACCTACGAGCAGTACTTC.

V and J are TRBV7-2 and TRBJ2-1; the match to TRBD2 covers 8 bases. CDR1 and CDR2 from the germline V gene are SGHTA and FQGNSA. The CDR3 consists of 14 residues. Trimming removed 5 bases from V and 8 bases from J; junction bases left unmatched: 8. The CDR3 region has the DNA TGTGCCAGCAGCCCTGGGACTAGAGGCCATGAGCAGTTCTTC. Amino acid sequence: CASSPGTRGHEQFF.